This T cell receptor beta chain was recovered during a study of OX40 agonist ivuxolimab in advanced cancers. Background on the study: Ivuxolimab is an agonistic anti-OX40 (CD134) antibody, and patients were treated with it. Patients received ivuxolimab, an intravenous treatment, every 2 weeks at 0.01 to 10 mg/kg. Study results and caveats: Clonal expansion among partial responders at 0.1-3.0 mg/kg ranked near the lowest.

Germline V lookup: CDR1 LNHNV, CDR2 YYDKDF (reference sequence). The CDR3 loop spans 19 amino acids. The V gene end was trimmed by 1 base and the J gene end by 1 base; junction bases not matched to a gene: 10. Using immunoSEQ multiplex PCR, the repertoire was profiled, and TCRdb retains in-frame clones only, with some absent. The repertoire has roughly 40,000 clones, 90% of them found once; the top ten carry 6%. About this clone itself: Antigen specificity is unknown.

Sequences were derived from CD4+ or CD8+ T cells sorted from blood, sampled in a trial of the OX40 agonist ivuxolimab. This clonotype originated in an adult with an advanced solid tumor such as melanoma, head and neck, liver or kidney cancer. This sequence joins TRBV15 and TRBJ2-2, with 9 positions matching TRBD2. The DNA for the CDR3 is TGTGCCACCAGCAGAGTGACGAGGGCGGGAGGGCGGAACACCGGGGAGCTGTTTTTT. Encoded protein: CATSRVTRAGGRNTGELFF.